What follows is one T cell receptor beta chain and its context. This sample was included in a study of blood T cell repertoires in COVID-19. Study-wide context: COVID-19 samples collected from the United States, Italy and Spain covered acute and convalescent phases. T cells, B-cell-depleted T cells, or PBMCs supplied cDNA or gDNA.

Under the authors' procedure: Estimates of nucleated cell counts were drawn from the amplification of reference gene primers. Measured with immunoSEQ multiplex PCR; TCRdb has only the in-frame clones, and not every one. V, J and clone size derive from that table, while D and trimming were established from the DNA sequence. The table lists roughly 250,000 clones, about 80% of them singletons. This receptor was taken from a woman older than 75 with acute or convalescent COVID-19. The sample taken for sequencing was peripheral blood.

The CDR3, as DNA: TGCGCCAGCAGCCCCTACCTGACAGACACTGAAGCTTTCTTT. Amino acid sequence: CASSPYLTDTEAFF. J is TRBJ1-1 and V is TRBV5-1; possible D gene TRBD1, 5 bases. Trimming cost V 4 bases and J 3 bases, with 13 bases left between them. This CDR3 is built from 14 residues. Germline CDR1 SGHRS, CDR2 YFSETQ.